This T cell receptor (beta chain) was captured by sequencing in a study of blood T cell repertoires in COVID-19. Study-wide context: From the United States, Italy and Spain came samples of acute and convalescent COVID-19. Sources were T cells, B-cell-depleted T cells, or PBMCs; the material itself was cDNA or gDNA.

Germline CDR1 and CDR2: SGHTA and FQGNSA. With V trimmed by 5 bases and J by 6 bases, 7 bases remained unmatched. The CDR3 consists of 14 residues. How the authors handled the data: Estimated nucleated cell counts came from reference gene primer amplification. Produced via immunoSEQ multiplex PCR; TCRdb's table is partial and in-frame only. V and J calls and clone size follow that table, whereas D and trimming were derived from the DNA. The sample lists around 190,000 clones, 87% seen once, with about 9.4% in the top ten. Participants were aged 18 to 89 years, lived in under 30 US areas, and enrolled virtually.

Input material: PBMCs or T cells enriched from blood (not recorded which). This sequence originates from a man between 18 and 35 years old with acute COVID-19. The chain is built from TRBV7-2 and TRBJ2-1, with 7 nucleotides matching TRBD2. CDR3 coding DNA: TGTGCCAGCAGCCTGGGAGGGCGGGGCAATGAGCAGTTCTTC. Translated: CASSLGGRGNEQFF.